This TCR beta chain was recorded in a study of tissue T cells after allogeneic stem cell transplantation. CDR3 length equals 13 residues. CDR1 and CDR2 from the germline V gene are KGHSY and FQNENV. Trimming removed 4 bases at V and 6 bases at J, with 9 bases between. This clone was seen a handful of times. Sequencing of TCRbeta CDR3 at survey depth gave sequences and template counts. Clones were sequenced by immunoSEQ multiplex PCR, and TCRdb holds only the in-frame ones, with some missing. This sample has about 5,200 clones; approximately 74% occur once, and the top ten carry 7.7%. This TCR derives from a female donor at least 60 years old with lung cancer. This chain uses TRBV16 with TRBJ2-2; D call uncertain. The sample here was tissue from the colon, taken at autopsy. CDR3 sequence reads: CASSPGGAGELFF. CDR3 bases: TGTGCCAGCAGCCCTGGCGGCGCCGGGGAGCTGTTTTTT.